One sample yielded the 28 T cell receptor beta chains listed below, sequenced in a study of beta chain features in type 1 diabetes. Notes on the study in general: Within each of all four CD4+ subsets, Type 1 diabetes patients had TCRB CDR3s that were moderately but significantly shorter.

Investigators reverse transcribed all isolated RNA, so they sequenced expressed TCRB transcripts. TCRdb keeps only in-frame clones here, not all; method: immunoSEQ multiplex PCR. The sample records nearly 700,000 clones, around an eighth being singletons. Their cognate antigens are unknown. Sequencing was done on a sample of naive CD4+ T cells from blood. These TCRs come from a man aged 18 to 35 with type 1 diabetes.

The J gene is TRBJ2-5, the V gene TRBV2; 8 bases are a match to TRBD2. The length of the CDR3 is 14 residues. The junction had 6 bases not matched to a gene; V was cut back by 4 bases and J by 5 bases. Germline lookup yields CDR1 SNHLY and CDR2 FYNNEI. The CDR3 region is CASSVGLGGETQYF. The CDR3 DNA reads TGTGCCAGCAGTGTGGGACTAGGAGGGGAGACCCAGTACTTC. The entire variable domain, with the rest obtained from reference TRBV2 and TRBJ2-5, is as follows: EPEVTQTPSHQVTQMGQEVILRCVPISNHLYFYWYRQILGQKVEFLVSFYNNEISEKSEIFDDQFSVERPDGSNFTLKIRSTKLEDSAMYFCASSVGLGGETQYFGPGTRLLVL.

This clone was counted a few times. The chain couples TRBV9 to TRBJ1-1; 10 bases line up with TRBD1. This CDR3 is built from 15 residues. CDR1 and CDR2 from the germline V gene are SGDLS and YYNGEE. After removal of 0 bases from V and 3 bases from J, the junction contained 2 bases not matched to a gene. CDR3 amino acids: CASSVVGQGDTEAFF. The CDR3 DNA sequence: TGTGCCAGCAGCGTAGTTGGACAGGGGGACACTGAAGCTTTCTTT. Together with reference TRBV9 and TRBJ1-1, the CDR3 gives the full variable domain: DSGVTQTPKHLITATGQRVTLRCSPRSGDLSVYWYQQSLDQGLQFLIQYYNGEERAKGNILERFSAQQFPDLHSELNLSSLELGDSALYFCASSVVGQGDTEAFFGQGTRLTVV.

This clone was observed a handful of times. The chain combines TRBV14 with TRBJ2-2, with a possible D match to TRBD1 (6 bases). Germline loops: CDR1 SGHDN, CDR2 FVKESK. This CDR3 is built from 15 residues. V lost 5 bases and J lost 6, with 16 bases in between. The CDR3 spells CASSKGSTGPGELFF. The CDR3 DNA is TGTGCCAGCAGCAAAGGTTCCACAGGGCCCGGGGAGCTGTTTTTT.

With respect to this clone: The sample holds other DNA sequences that translate to the same CDR3. The V and J genes are TRBV5-1 and TRBJ1-2, with a possible D match to TRBD1 (5 bases). CDR1 and CDR2 (germline): SGHRS, YFSETQ. CDR3 length: 14 residues. V dropped 0 bases and J dropped 2 bases, with 8 bases sitting between them. CDR3 loop: CASSLEGANYGYTF. The CDR3 DNA is TGCGCCAGCAGCTTGGAAGGGGCGAACTATGGCTACACCTTC.

This clone was seen more than once but under ten times. The rearrangement links TRBV19 to TRBJ1-1, with D unclear. The germline CDR1 and CDR2 sequences are LNHDA and SQIVND (reference sequence). V lost 7 bases to trimming and J lost 1 base, with 10 bases between them. CDR3 length equals 13 residues. The CDR3 reads CASKDQRNTEAFF. DNA for the CDR3: TGTGCCAGTAAAGACCAGCGGAACACTGAAGCTTTCTTT.

This chain joins TRBV6-1 and TRBJ2-7; 7 bases are shared with TRBD1. Germline CDR1 reads MNHNS; CDR2 reads SASEGT. This CDR3 has 12 residues. J gave up 2 bases and V 10 bases, and 5 bases lay outside the gene matches. The CDR3 nucleotides read TGTGCCACTCAGGGACAGACCTACGAGCAGTACTTC. Translated: CATQGQTYEQYF.

V and J are TRBV7-9 and TRBJ2-1; TRBD1 aligns across 8 bases. The V segment lost 6 bases and the J segment 3 bases; nucleotides outside the gene matches: 13. The germline V gene encodes CDR1 SEHNR and CDR2 FQNEAQ (reference sequence). The CDR3 has 17 residues. The CDR3 DNA is TGTGCCAGCAGTTATACTCCGACAGGGGCAAACTACAATGAGCAGTTCTTC. This encodes CASSYTPTGANYNEQFF.

The CDR3 DNA reads TGTGCCAGCAGTGAAGAAGGGGCGCCGGGGGAGACCCAGTACTTC. This codes for CASSEEGAPGETQYF. V usage is TRBV6-1 and J usage is TRBJ2-5; perhaps D is TRBD1 or TRBD2 (5 bases each). CDR1 is MNHNS, CDR2 SASEGT, per germline. V was cut by 1 base and J by 5 bases, with 14 bases left in between. The CDR3 runs to 15 residues.

The V gene is TRBV6-6, the J gene TRBJ2-3; D unresolved. The CDR3 consists of 12 residues. Trimming pared 4 bases from V and 5 bases from J, leaving 7 bases between. CDR1 and CDR2 (germline): MNHNY, SVGAGI (reference sequence). The DNA of the CDR3 is TGTGCCAGCAGTTTCGGAATAGATACGCAGTATTTT. Its translation: CASSFGIDTQYF.

The chain has TRBV6-7 and TRBJ2-7, with TRBD1 as a possible D gene (5 bases). TRBV6-7 is labeled an ORF, and its function is uncertain. Trimming shortened V by 5 bases and J by 0 bases, and 11 bases separated the two germline ends. This CDR3 region has 14 residues. The DNA of the CDR3 is TGTGCCAGCAGTGACCACAGGAACTCCTACGAGCAGTACTTC. Its translation is CASSDHRNSYEQYF.

This clone occurred a few times. This rearrangement joins TRBV9 to TRBJ2-5, with TRBD2 as a possible D gene (5 bases). The V end lost 1 base, the J end lost 5 bases, and 9 bases lay between the germline ends. The CDR3 is 13 amino acids. Per the germline V gene, CDR1 is SGDLS and CDR2 is YYNGEE. The CDR3 loop reads CASSVRPGETQYF. The CDR3 DNA sequence: TGTGCCAGCAGCGTACGGCCGGGGGAGACCCAGTACTTC.

In this sample, this clone turned up a few times. Other DNA variants within this sample encode the same CDR3. V usage is TRBV5-1 and J usage is TRBJ1-4; D is undetermined. CDR1 and CDR2 from the germline V gene are SGHRS and YFSETQ. Trimming took off 0 bases at V and 0 bases at J, with 6 bases between the two ends. The CDR3 spans 15 residues. CDR3 region: CASSLVGATNEKLFF. In nucleotides, the CDR3 is TGCGCCAGCAGCTTGGTTGGGGCAACTAATGAAAAACTGTTTTTT.

The J gene is TRBJ2-7, the V gene TRBV2; 8 nucleotides line up with TRBD1. The J segment lost 2 bases and the V segment lost 7 bases, leaving 7 bases of the junction unmatched. This CDR3 has 14 amino acids. Germline assignment: CDR1 SNHLY and CDR2 FYNNEI. The CDR3 DNA sequence: TGTGCCAGCATGGCGGACAGGGATCCCTACGAGCAGTACTTC. The encoded protein is CASMADRDPYEQYF.

This clone occurred a few times. The rearrangement joins TRBV7-9 to TRBJ1-1; unclear D gene. Germline V gives CDR1 SEHNR, CDR2 FQNEAQ (reference sequence). Trimming removed 6 bases from V and 8 bases from J, with 16 bases in between. The CDR3 runs 13 residues. The CDR3 here is CASSRADGREAFF. The CDR3 DNA reads TGTGCCAGCAGTCGAGCGGACGGTCGAGAAGCTTTCTTT.

The rearrangement joins TRBV10-3 to TRBJ2-3; D is unclear. The length of the CDR3 is 15 residues. V lost 0 bases to trimming and J lost 6 bases, with 13 bases between them. Germline V CDR1 and CDR2: ENHRY, SYGVKD. The CDR3 protein is CAISESGNPGDTQYF. The DNA for the CDR3 is TGTGCCATCAGTGAGTCTGGAAACCCCGGGGATACGCAGTATTTT.

In this sample, this clone turned up a few times. This chain uses TRBV2 with TRBJ1-5; 8 positions match TRBD1. The V gene's germline CDR1 is SNHLY and CDR2 FYNNEI. The CDR3 spans 16 residues. After removal of 2 bases from V and 5 bases from J, the junction contained 8 bases not matched to a gene. CDR3 sequence: CASSELGQGADQPQHF. The CDR3 DNA follows: TGTGCCAGCAGTGAATTGGGGCAGGGGGCTGATCAGCCCCAGCATTTT.

The table lists this clone with a few counts. The chain uses TRBV4-1 and TRBJ1-5; the D is unclear. The CDR3 runs to 15 residues. Deletions cut 4 bases from V and 5 bases from J, with 15 bases between. CDR1 is MGHRA and CDR2 is YSYEKL in the germline V gene. Here the CDR3 DNA reads TGCGCCAGCAGCCGTACGGGAACATCCGATCAGCCCCAGCATTTT. Protein sequence: CASSRTGTSDQPQHF.

This clone has a handful of counts. The chain employs TRBV7-2 and TRBJ1-2, with D possibly matching TRBD1 (6 bases). Looked up from germline, CDR1 is SGHTA and CDR2 is FQGNSA. CDR3 length: 15 amino acids. The ends were cut back, 4 bases at V and 3 bases at J, with 15 bases in the middle. In DNA, the CDR3 is TGTGCCAGCAGCTCCGATGGACAGTCCTACTATGGCTACACCTTC. It encodes CASSSDGQSYYGYTF.

This clone has a handful of counts. The genes are TRBV30 and TRBJ1-1, with D perhaps TRBD1 (6 bases). This CDR3 comprises 13 residues. Germline CDR1 and CDR2: GTSNPN and SVGIG (reference sequence). Trimming removed 8 bases at V and 11 bases at J, with 24 bases between. This CDR3 is CALSMATGTRAFF. The CDR3 DNA sequence: TGTGCCCTATCCATGGCCACCGGGACACGGGCTTTCTTT.

This clone was observed a few times. The V and J genes are TRBV6-1 and TRBJ2-1, with 9 bases that match TRBD2. The CDR3 spans 14 residues. The germline V gene encodes CDR1 MNHNS and CDR2 SASEGT. Unmatched junction bases numbered 7, after V lost 7 bases and J lost 6 bases. The CDR3 DNA follows: TGTGCCAGCACAAGGGGACTAGCATCCAATGAGCAGTTCTTC. Translating it yields CASTRGLASNEQFF.

This clone was seen only a few times. The V call is TRBV13, the J call TRBJ2-1; 7 bases agree with TRBD2. There are 14 residues in the CDR3. CDR1 PRHDT and CDR2 FYEKMQ come from the germline V gene (reference sequence). The J segment lost 7 bases and the V segment lost 5 bases, leaving 8 bases of the junction unmatched. For the CDR3, the DNA is TGTGCCAGCAGCCCCCGGGAGGCTGTAAATGAGCAGTTCTTC. This encodes CASSPREAVNEQFF.

The chain couples TRBV7-6 to TRBJ2-7; TRBD1 matches 8 bases. CDR1 SGHVS and CDR2 FNYEAQ come from the germline V gene. The CDR3 contains 15 residues. J gave up 0 bases and V 5 bases, and 6 bases lay outside the gene matches. CDR3 coding DNA: TGTGCCAGCAGCAATGGACAGGGAATCTCCTACGAGCAGTACTTC. The encoded protein is CASSNGQGISYEQYF.

This clone was seen only a few times. The chain joins TRBV5-6 to TRBJ1-2; D is uncertain. The V end lost 0 bases, the J end lost 7 bases, and 19 bases lay between the germline ends. Germline assignment: CDR1 SGHDT and CDR2 YYEEEE. This CDR3 is 16 amino acids long. The chain's CDR3 is CASSLARPVTVLGYTF. CDR3 in DNA: TGTGCCAGCAGCTTGGCCCGACCCGTTACCGTTCTTGGCTACACCTTC.

The genes are TRBV7-6 and TRBJ2-7; no firm D call. V lost 3 bases, J lost 5 bases, and 5 bases lay in between. The CDR3 totals 11 residues. In germline, CDR1 is SGHVS, CDR2 FNYEAQ. CDR3 protein: CASSLGNEQYF. CDR3 in DNA: TGTGCCAGCAGCTTGGGCAACGAGCAGTACTTC.

The rearrangement links TRBV5-1 to TRBJ2-7, with a tentative D call TRBD2 (5 bases). CDR1 and CDR2 (germline): SGHRS, YFSETQ. This CDR3 contains 14 residues. Trimming shortened V by 4 bases and J by 0 bases, and 11 bases separated the two germline ends. The CDR3 here is CASSTGRSSYEQYF. The DNA of the CDR3 is TGCGCCAGCAGCACGGGGAGAAGCTCCTACGAGCAGTACTTC.

This clone was observed a few times. The J gene is TRBJ2-1, the V gene TRBV7-9, with a tentative D call TRBD2 (6 bases). V shed 5 bases and J shed 5 bases, with 22 bases lying between them. The CDR3 totals 17 residues. The germline V gene has CDR1 SEHNR and CDR2 FQNEAQ (reference sequence). The CDR3 sequence: CASSPPLSAGGNNEQFF. The CDR3 DNA sequence: TGTGCCAGCAGCCCCCCCCTTTCCGCTGGGGGGAACAATGAGCAGTTCTTC.

This clone has more than one count but fewer than ten. J is TRBJ1-1 and V is TRBV6-1; no reliable D call. Per the germline V gene, CDR1 is MNHNS and CDR2 is SASEGT. This CDR3 has 15 residues. Trimming took 1 base from V and 0 from J, leaving 9 bases between them. CDR3 sequence (DNA): TGTGCCAGCAGTGAAGGCCCGGATTTGAACACTGAAGCTTTCTTT. Translation gives CASSEGPDLNTEAFF.

This clone was seen a handful of times. The chain joins TRBV7-7 to TRBJ2-3; 13 positions match TRBD2. The CDR3 spans 16 residues. Trimming at V came to 5 bases and at J to 6 bases, leaving 8 bases not matched to a gene. Germline V gene sequence: CDR1 SSHAT, CDR2 FNYEAQ (reference sequence). The CDR3 region is CASSRGLAGARDTQYF. The CDR3 bases are TGTGCCAGCAGCCGCGGACTAGCGGGGGCTCGGGATACGCAGTATTTT.